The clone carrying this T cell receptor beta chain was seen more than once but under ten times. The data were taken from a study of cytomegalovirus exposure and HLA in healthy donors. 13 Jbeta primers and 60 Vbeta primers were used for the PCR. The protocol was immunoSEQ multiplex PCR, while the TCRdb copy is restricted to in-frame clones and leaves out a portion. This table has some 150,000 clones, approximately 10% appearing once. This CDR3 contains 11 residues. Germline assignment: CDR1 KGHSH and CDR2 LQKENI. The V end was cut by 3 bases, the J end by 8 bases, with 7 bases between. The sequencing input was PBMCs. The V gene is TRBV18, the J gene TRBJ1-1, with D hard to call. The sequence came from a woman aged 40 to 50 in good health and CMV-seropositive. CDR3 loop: CASSPGGEAFF. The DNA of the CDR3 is TGTGCCAGCTCACCTGGCGGAGAAGCTTTCTTT.